A single sample is the source of the 5 T cell receptor beta chains below, sequenced in a study of Ad26.COV2.S vaccination and SARS-CoV-2 variants. Treatment noted: some 19 received Ad26.COV2.S at low or high dose, single or two shots; about 5 received placebo; per-sample allocation not given. The samples were gathered on day 63 after the first injection of vaccine or placebo. Here immunoSEQ multiplex PCR was the method, and the copy in TCRdb shows in-frame clones only, minus some. The sample has a few hundred thousand clones, less than 95% seen once; the top ten hold about 4.5%. This sample comprised peripheral blood, obtained in a trial of Ad26.COV2.S vaccine versus placebo. All receptors come from a person between 18 and 65 years old who received the Ad26.COV2.S COVID-19 vaccine or a placebo.

This clone was picked up one time. This chain joins TRBV6-2 or TRBV6-3 and TRBJ2-7, with D perhaps matching TRBD2 (6 bases). This CDR3 comprises 13 residues. CDR1 MNHEY and CDR2 SVGEGT come from the germline V gene. The ends were cut back, 6 bases at V and 4 bases at J, with 13 bases in the middle. The CDR3 sequence is CASSPGLNYEQYF. Here the CDR3 DNA reads TGTGCCAGCAGCCCCGGACTAAATTACGAGCAGTACTTC.

The rearrangement uses TRBV7-9 and TRBJ2-1; no definite D call. V was clipped by 6 bases and J by 1 base, with 13 bases between them. The CDR3 is made up of 15 amino acids. From germline, CDR1 is SEHNR and CDR2 FQNEAQ (reference sequence). CDR3 nucleotides: TGTGCCAGCAGTCAACCCTCCGTATCCTACAATGAGCAGTTCTTC. Translating gives CASSQPSVSYNEQFF. The variable domain in full, with the rest retrieved from reference TRBV7-9 and TRBJ2-1, is DTGVSQNPRHKITKRGQNVTFRCDPISEHNRLYWYRQTLGQGPEFLTYFQNEAQLEKSRLLSDRFSAERPKGSFSTLEIQRTEQGDSAMYLCASSQPSVSYNEQFFGPGTRLTVL.

The chain recombines TRBV29-1 with TRBJ2-1, with 11 positions matching TRBD1. This CDR3 has 15 residues. The V gene's germline CDR1 is SQVTM and CDR2 ANQGSEA. The ends lost 4 bases at V and 6 bases at J; junction bases unmatched: 8. CDR3 sequence (DNA): TGCAGCGTTGGAGGAGGACAGGGGGCCGGCAATGAGCAGTTCTTC. It encodes CSVGGGQGAGNEQFF.

The genes are TRBV5-1 and TRBJ1-1; D is unresolved. V lost 0 bases, J lost 1 base, and 13 bases lay in between. The CDR3 length is 16 residues. The V gene's germline CDR1 is SGHRS and CDR2 YFSETQ. CDR3 sequence (DNA): TGCGCCAGCAGCTTGGATTTAGGAGGCGGGAACACTGAAGCTTTCTTT. This sequence encodes CASSLDLGGGNTEAFF.

The genes are TRBV6-6 and TRBJ2-5, with a possible D match to TRBD1 (5 bases). Germline lookup yields CDR1 MNHNY and CDR2 SVGAGI (reference sequence). V was trimmed by 9 bases and J by 5 bases, leaving 13 bases between them. CDR3 length: 12 residues. The CDR3 protein is CASKGPRETQYF. CDR3 sequence (DNA): TGTGCCAGTAAGGGGCCCCGGGAGACCCAGTACTTC.